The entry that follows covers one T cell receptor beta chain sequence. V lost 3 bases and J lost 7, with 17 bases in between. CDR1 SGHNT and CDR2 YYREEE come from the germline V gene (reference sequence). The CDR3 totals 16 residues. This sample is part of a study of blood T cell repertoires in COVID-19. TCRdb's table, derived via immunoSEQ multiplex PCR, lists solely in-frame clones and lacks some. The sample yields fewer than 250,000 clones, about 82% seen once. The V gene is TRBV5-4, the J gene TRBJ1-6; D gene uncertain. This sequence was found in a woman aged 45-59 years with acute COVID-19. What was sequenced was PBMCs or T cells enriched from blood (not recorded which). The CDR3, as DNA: TGTGCCAGCAGCTCTGGACCTCCCGGGAGGAATTCACCCCTCCACTTT. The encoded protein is CASSSGPPGRNSPLHF.